The sequence of this T cell receptor (beta chain) was determined in a study of blood T cells in healthy people across ages. It was roughly 10 milliliters of peripheral blood that were drawn from each donor. A note on this clonotype: Its antigen is unknown.

Study findings and constraints: Comparison with aged donors showed that long-lived donors had more naive CD4+ cells and higher diversity.

Primed by a sample-barcoded 5' primer and a J-beta primer mix, a second PCR proceeded for 7 to 11 cycles. Via MiXCR, TCRdb re-called the 5' RACE reads, giving one row per CDR3 protein. The profile shows 500,000 to 550,000 distinct CDR3 sequences, 20% to 30% of them singletons. These data also featured in a second study, about T cells of mothers and their children. That source adds: Biologically related mothers and children overlapped slightly more than unrelated pairs, a non-significant difference.

The TCR comes from a boy between 10 and 17 years old in good health. Sequenced input: blood.

The CDR3 sequence is CASRNPDRGLADEQFF. As DNA, the CDR3 is TGTGCCAGCAGGAATCCTGATAGGGGACTAGCGGATGAGCAGTTCTTC. V gene TRBV7-9 combines with J gene TRBJ2-1, with TRBD2 matching over 11 bases. J lost 8 bases, V lost 6 bases, and 12 bases had no gene match. There are 16 residues in the CDR3. Looked up from germline, CDR1 is SEHNR and CDR2 is FQNEAQ (reference sequence).